One sample yielded the 10 T cell receptor beta chains listed below, sequenced in a study of blood T cell repertoires in COVID-19. Sequencing was performed with immunoSEQ multiplex PCR; in TCRdb, only in-frame clones are kept and a portion is missing. The table records around 470,000 clones, around 91% of them present only once. Specimen: PBMCs or T cells enriched from blood (not recorded which). The receptors were gathered from a man aged 18 to 30 who had recovered from COVID-19.

The chain links TRBV4-1 to TRBJ1-2; tentative D call: TRBD1 (5 bases). Germline CDR1 and CDR2: MGHRA and YSYEKL. Trimming shortened V by 6 bases and J by 1 base, and 15 bases separated the two germline ends. The CDR3 sequence is 15 residues long. Here the CDR3 DNA reads TGCGCCAGCAGACGACAGACTCTACTTAACTATGGCTACACCTTC. It is translated as CASRRQTLLNYGYTF.

The V gene is TRBV7-6, the J gene TRBJ1-5; maybe TRBD1 (6 bases). The CDR3 contains 16 residues. V was shortened by 5 bases and J by 7 bases, with 21 bases between the two germline ends. CDR1 SGHVS and CDR2 FNYEAQ come from the germline V gene. Written as DNA, the CDR3 is TGTGCCAGCAGCCCAGACTCGACGGTCCAGGGGCAGCCCCAGCATTTT. This sequence encodes CASSPDSTVQGQPQHF.

This chain joins TRBV19 and TRBJ1-2, with D unclear. The CDR3 has 15 amino acids. Germline V gives CDR1 LNHDA, CDR2 SQIVND (reference sequence). The germline V and J ends were trimmed by 4 bases and 1 base, with 13 bases remaining between them. The CDR3 protein is CASSTTKGVNYGYTF. The CDR3 bases are TGTGCCAGTAGTACCACCAAGGGAGTTAACTATGGCTACACCTTC.

The chain uses TRBV4-1 and TRBJ2-1; TRBD2 might be the D (6 bases). Germline V gene data show CDR1 as MGHRA and CDR2 as YSYEKL. Trimming left V 3 bases short and J 3 bases short, with 15 bases between. The CDR3 runs to 16 residues. CDR3 amino acids: CASSHLGLANYNEQFF. For the CDR3, the DNA is TGCGCCAGCAGCCACCTCGGGCTAGCGAACTACAATGAGCAGTTCTTC.

This sequence joins TRBV7-2 and TRBJ2-2; 10 bases align to TRBD2. Germline V gene lookup returns CDR1 SGHTA and CDR2 FQGNSA. J gave up 7 bases and V 4 bases, and 12 bases lay outside the gene matches. CDR3 length: 17 residues. CDR3 DNA sequence: TGTGCCAGCAGCTCCAGCGGGAGGGCCTTGTTTCTCGGGGAGCTGTTTTTT. This gives the protein CASSSSGRALFLGELFF.

The rearrangement uses TRBV27 and TRBJ2-5; 7 bases map to TRBD1. J gave up 5 bases and V 5 bases, and 14 bases lay outside the gene matches. The CDR3 is made up of 16 amino acids. Germline V gene data show CDR1 as MNHEY and CDR2 as SMNVEV (reference sequence). CDR3 in DNA: TGTGCCAGCAGTCCCCAGGCCCTTCCCAGGGGGGAGACCCAGTACTTC. Translated, it gives CASSPQALPRGETQYF.

The rearrangement joins TRBV27 to TRBJ2-2, with a possible D match to TRBD1 (5 bases). The CDR3 length is 15 residues. Trimming removed 2 bases from V and 6 bases from J, with 13 bases in between. Germline values: CDR1 MNHEY, CDR2 SMNVEV (reference sequence). The CDR3 DNA is TGTGCCAGCAGTTTAACAAGGGGTGGGGCCGGGGAGCTGTTTTTT. This codes for CASSLTRGGAGELFF.

This chain connects TRBV2 to TRBJ2-2; TRBD2 agrees at 13 bases. The CDR3 extends over 15 amino acids. Germline V CDR1 and CDR2: SNHLY, FYNNEI. V was pared by 7 bases and J by 6 bases, with 5 bases of the junction left unmatched. In nucleotides, the CDR3 is TGTGCCAGCATGGAGACTAGCGGGAGGCCCGGGGAGCTGTTTTTT. Translation: CASMETSGRPGELFF.

This chain links TRBV4-2 with TRBJ2-3, with a possible D match to TRBD2 (5 bases). CDR3 length: 15 amino acids. With 8 bases removed from V and 6 bases from J, the gap between germline ends came to 21 bases. Germline assignment: CDR1 LGHNA and CDR2 YNFKEQ. The CDR3 here is CASRARLAGQDTQYF. The CDR3 DNA reads as TGTGCCAGCCGGGCAAGGCTAGCTGGGCAGGATACGCAGTATTTT.

J is TRBJ1-6 and V is TRBV2; D is possibly TRBD1 (5 bases). CDR3 length equals 14 residues. CDR1 and CDR2 (germline): SNHLY, FYNNEI. V was clipped by 4 bases and J by 6 bases, with 10 bases between them. Written as DNA, the CDR3 is TGTGCCAGCAGTGCTCGGCAGGGTAATTCACCCCTCCACTTT. Protein: CASSARQGNSPLHF.